This T cell receptor (beta chain) originates from a study of blood T cell repertoires in COVID-19. Study background: The samples span acute and convalescent COVID-19 from the United States, Italy and Spain.

Method: immunoSEQ multiplex PCR; TCRdb's copy keeps in-frame clones and lacks some. This table has roughly 190,000 clones, about 81% appearing once. The sequencing input was peripheral blood. This clonotype was sampled from a woman aged 60 to 75 with COVID-19, enrolled during active disease.

The DNA of the CDR3 is TGTGCCAGCACCAGAGCGGGGGCAATACAAGAGACCCAGTACTTC. This translates into CASTRAGAIQETQYF. J is TRBJ2-5 and V is TRBV2; TRBD2 aligns across 8 bases. Germline trimming cut 7 bases from V and 2 bases from J; bases unmatched to any gene: 9. Germline CDR1 is SNHLY and CDR2 is FYNNEI. The CDR3 is made up of 15 amino acids.